This note documents a single T cell receptor beta chain sequence. No antigen is known for it. Reverse transcribing all isolated RNA meant expressed TCRB transcripts were sequenced. Here immunoSEQ multiplex PCR was the method, and the copy in TCRdb shows in-frame clones only, minus some. The table shows approximately 130,000 clones, with roughly 17% occurring only once. The authors took one heparinised blood draw, averaging approximately 120 mL, from each donor. This specimen comes from a study of beta chain features in type 1 diabetes. Germline V CDR1 and CDR2: SNHLY, FYNNEI. The CDR3 runs to 14 residues. Between the trimmed V and J ends, which lost 6 bases and 3 bases, there was a span of 11 bases. General observations from the study: Across all four CD4+ subsets, people with type 1 diabetes showed modestly shorter TCRB CDR3s. PCR might show a preference for shorter templates, equally across patients and controls.

The sequence was collected from a man aged 18 to 30 with type 1 diabetes. The chain couples TRBV2 to TRBJ1-4, with a tentative D call TRBD1 (5 bases). Source material: central memory CD4+ T cells from blood. The CDR3 loop is CASRGVLANEKLFF. The DNA for the CDR3 is TGTGCCAGCAGAGGGGTCCTGGCTAATGAAAAACTGTTTTTT.